These 23 T cell receptor beta chains originate from one sample sequenced in a study of T cell responses to AZD1222 COVID-19 vaccine. Data came from immunoSEQ multiplex PCR; TCRdb stores just in-frame clones and leaves some out. The table lists about 120,000 clones, around 90% of them singletons. Here the sequenced sample was peripheral blood, taken on day 0 of AZD1222 vaccination. The receptors derive from an adult in good health.

The rearrangement links TRBV5-1 to TRBJ2-1; 11 bases are a match to TRBD2. Germline CDR1 is SGHRS and CDR2 is YFSETQ. The CDR3 loop spans 15 amino acids. Trimming took 9 bases from V and 2 from J; bases not matched to a gene: 7. CDR3 sequence reads: CATSRLAGTYNEQFF. CDR3 in DNA: TGCGCCACCTCCCGACTAGCGGGGACCTACAATGAGCAGTTCTTC.

The rearrangement joins TRBV15 to TRBJ1-2; no firm D call. The CDR3 length is 14 residues. CDR1 is LNHNV, CDR2 YYDKDF, per germline (reference sequence). Trimming cost V 0 bases and J 4 bases, with 9 bases left between them. DNA for the CDR3: TGTGCCACCAGCAGAGATCTTGGCACCTATGGCTACACCTTC. It encodes CATSRDLGTYGYTF.

This clone was seen once. DNA of the CDR3: TGTGCCACCAGCAGAGATCGGAATGAAAAACTGTTTTTT. This codes for CATSRDRNEKLFF. The J gene is TRBJ1-4, the V gene TRBV15; D remains unclear. V lost 0 bases and J 5 bases, leaving 4 bases between the germline ends. Germline V gene lookup returns CDR1 LNHNV and CDR2 YYDKDF (reference sequence). The CDR3 has 13 residues.

The gene calls are TRBV19 and TRBJ1-2; D is unclear. The V and J ends lost 2 bases and 6 bases respectively, with 16 bases between them. The CDR3 consists of 15 residues. CDR1 and CDR2 (germline): LNHDA, SQIVND (reference sequence). CDR3 sequence reads: CASSIQTPYGNGYTF. CDR3 DNA: TGTGCCAGTAGTATACAGACCCCATACGGGAATGGCTACACCTTC.

The chain joins TRBV28 to TRBJ1-5, with no clear D. The CDR3 spans 18 residues. V was clipped by 8 bases and J by 4 bases, with 27 bases between them. The germline V gene encodes CDR1 MDHEN and CDR2 SYDVKM. CDR3 bases: TGTGCCAGCGGATCTTATGGGCGAGGCGGGTTTCGGAATCAGCCCCAGCATTTT. Protein product: CASGSYGRGGFRNQPQHF. The full variable domain, in which reference TRBV28 and TRBJ1-5 provide the parts outside the CDR3, is DVKVTQSSRYLVKRTGEKVFLECVQDMDHENMFWYRQDPGLGLRLIYFSYDVKMKEKGDIPEGYSVSREKKERFSLILESASTNQTSMYLCASGSYGRGGFRNQPQHFGDGTRLSIL.

This clone was detected only a few times. The CDR3 DNA reads TGTGCCAGCAGCCGAGCGGGGGGGATCCAAGAGACCCAGTACTTC. Protein product: CASSRAGGIQETQYF. The genes are TRBV7-8 and TRBJ2-5, with 10 bases that match TRBD2. Trimming removed 5 bases from V and 1 base from J; junction bases left unmatched: 4. Germline V gene sequence: CDR1 SGHVS, CDR2 FQNEAQ. This CDR3 spans 15 amino acids.

This rearrangement joins TRBV6-5 to TRBJ1-2; 11 bases are shared with TRBD1. V shed 4 bases, J shed 5 bases, and the junction held 6 bases outside the gene matches. CDR1 MNHEY and CDR2 SVGAGI come from the germline V gene. This CDR3 has 15 residues. The CDR3 coding sequence is TGTGCCAGCAGTTCAGGACAGGGGGCACTTTATGGCTACACCTTC. Amino acids: CASSSGQGALYGYTF.

The V gene is TRBV5-4, the J gene TRBJ1-4, with 7 bases lining up with TRBD1. The CDR3 loop spans 18 amino acids. The germline V gene has CDR1 SGHNT and CDR2 YYREEE (reference sequence). Unmatched junction bases numbered 8, after V lost 0 bases and J lost 0 bases. The CDR3 region is CASSLGRTGAATNEKLFF. The CDR3, as DNA: TGTGCCAGCAGCTTGGGCCGGACAGGCGCCGCAACTAATGAAAAACTGTTTTTT.

V gene TRBV7-9 combines with J gene TRBJ2-2; D remains unclear. Germline V gene data show CDR1 as SEHNR and CDR2 as FQNEAQ (reference sequence). Trimming stripped 5 bases from V and 5 bases from J, with 9 bases between. This CDR3 is 13 amino acids long. CDR3 in amino acids: CASSPQRTGELFF. The CDR3 DNA sequence: TGTGCCAGCAGCCCACAGAGGACCGGGGAGCTGTTTTTT.

V is TRBV28 and J is TRBJ1-2; D is possibly TRBD1 (5 bases). There are 16 residues in the CDR3. Between the trimmed V and J ends, which lost 5 bases and 3 bases, there was a span of 19 bases. Germline CDR1 and CDR2: MDHEN and SYDVKM. The CDR3 DNA reads TGTGCCAGCAGTCCCCCGCGGGGCTGGGTTGACTATGGCTACACCTTC. This codes for CASSPPRGWVDYGYTF.

This sequence joins TRBV2 and TRBJ2-5, with 9 bases identical to TRBD2. Germline V lookup: CDR1 SNHLY, CDR2 FYNNEI. The V gene end was trimmed by 8 bases and the J gene end by 5 bases; junction bases not matched to a gene: 18. This CDR3 has 17 amino acids. In DNA, the CDR3 is TGTGCCAGCTCCGGAATGGCGGCAACCCTAGCGGGGGAGACCCAGTACTTC. Translating it yields CASSGMAATLAGETQYF.

J is TRBJ2-7 and V is TRBV6-2 or TRBV6-3; the match to TRBD2 covers 9 bases. The CDR3 runs to 17 residues. CDR1 is MNHEY, CDR2 SVGEGT, per germline. The V gene end was trimmed by 3 bases and the J gene end by 4 bases; junction bases not matched to a gene: 13. As DNA, the CDR3 is TGTGCCAGCAGTTATGAGGCTTGGAGCGGGGGGTCTTACGAGCAGTACTTC. Protein product: CASSYEAWSGGSYEQYF.

The chain has TRBV19 and TRBJ1-6; D is possibly TRBD1 (6 bases). Trimming pared 7 bases from V and 5 bases from J, leaving 15 bases between. This CDR3 is 15 amino acids long. Per germline, CDR1 LNHDA and CDR2 SQIVND (reference sequence). CDR3 sequence reads: CASTLGAQHNSPLHF. The CDR3 DNA sequence: TGTGCCAGTACCCTGGGGGCACAGCATAATTCACCCCTCCACTTT.

The rearrangement uses TRBV6-2 or TRBV6-3 and TRBJ2-7, with a weak D call TRBD1 (6 bases). The germline CDR1 and CDR2 sequences are MNHEY and SVGEGT. V lost 2 bases and J lost 3, with 20 bases in between. The CDR3 runs to 17 residues. CDR3 bases: TGTGCCAGCAGTTACCCGCTTGGACAGCGAGAATACTACGAGCAGTACTTC. Protein: CASSYPLGQREYYEQYF.

In its sample, this clone was seen once. The same CDR3 arises from other DNA sequences in this sample as well. The V and J genes are TRBV7-9 and TRBJ1-2, with a possible D match to TRBD1 (6 bases). Germline V lookup: CDR1 SEHNR, CDR2 FQNEAQ (reference sequence). The CDR3 spans 12 residues. V was pared by 5 bases and J by 3 bases, with 7 bases between. CDR3 in DNA: TGTGCCAGCAGCAGGGGGGACTATGGCTACACCTTC. As protein: CASSRGDYGYTF.

V gene TRBV28 combines with J gene TRBJ2-2; D perhaps matches TRBD2 (5 bases). The CDR3 runs 13 residues. The germline V and J ends were trimmed by 8 bases and 2 bases, with 9 bases remaining between them. CDR1 is MDHEN, CDR2 SYDVKM, per germline. CDR3 region: CASLRGNTGELFF. The CDR3 DNA follows: TGTGCCAGCTTACGGGGTAACACCGGGGAGCTGTTTTTT.

CDR3 loop: CASSLRQVGQETQYF. DNA of the CDR3: TGTGCCAGCAGCTTACGACAGGTGGGCCAAGAGACCCAGTACTTC. This chain links TRBV11-2 with TRBJ2-5; weak D call: TRBD1 (6 bases). The germline V and J ends were trimmed by 2 bases and 1 base, with 11 bases remaining between them. The CDR3 spans 15 residues. The germline CDR1 and CDR2 sequences are SGHAT and FQNNGV.

The J gene is TRBJ1-2, the V gene TRBV30; D is unclear. Trimming stripped 0 bases from V and 1 base from J, with 9 bases between. Germline CDR1 GTSNPN, CDR2 SVGIG (reference sequence). The CDR3 loop spans 14 amino acids. As DNA, the CDR3 is TGTGCCTGGAGTGTCGCGTCGGTTAACTATGGCTACACCTTC. This gives the protein CAWSVASVNYGYTF.

V is TRBV27 and J is TRBJ2-7; 8 bases are a match to TRBD2. The CDR3 spans 18 residues. Germline V gives CDR1 MNHEY, CDR2 SMNVEV (reference sequence). The trim removed 5 bases at V and 3 bases at J, leaving 18 bases unmatched. The CDR3 DNA is TGTGCCAGCAGTCCCAGATACAGACTCGGGGGGGGAAGCTACGAGCAGTACTTC. Translating gives CASSPRYRLGGGSYEQYF.

This chain joins TRBV30 and TRBJ1-5; D not certain. Trimming pared 0 bases from V and 1 base from J, leaving 4 bases between. CDR3 length: 13 amino acids. CDR1 is GTSNPN and CDR2 is SVGIG in the germline V gene (reference sequence). The CDR3 nucleotides are TGTGCCTGGAGTGTGGAAAGCAATCAGCCCCAGCATTTT. Its translation: CAWSVESNQPQHF.

Only one count was recorded for this clone. This chain links TRBV5-1 with TRBJ1-3; 7 bases agree with TRBD1. In germline, CDR1 is SGHRS, CDR2 YFSETQ. V trimming: 4 bases; J trimming: 11 bases; junction bases outside the gene matches: 9. This CDR3 contains 13 residues. The CDR3 reads CASSTGQDPPIYF. DNA for the CDR3: TGCGCCAGCAGCACCGGACAGGATCCCCCCATATATTTT.

The CDR3 sequence: CASSSGTGNYGYTF. The DNA for the CDR3 is TGCGCCAGCAGCTCCGGGACAGGGAACTATGGCTACACCTTC. The chain recombines TRBV5-1 with TRBJ1-2; 9 bases line up with TRBD1. V trimming: 3 bases; J trimming: 2 bases; junction bases outside the gene matches: 2. The CDR3 covers 14 residues. Germline V gives CDR1 SGHRS, CDR2 YFSETQ.

The V and J genes are TRBV4-1 and TRBJ2-1; 11 bases fit TRBD1. The V segment lost 4 bases and the J segment 7 bases; nucleotides outside the gene matches: 6. Germline V gene lookup returns CDR1 MGHRA and CDR2 YSYEKL. The CDR3 runs to 15 residues. CDR3 nucleotide sequence: TGCGCCAGCAGCCTCGACGGGACAGGGGGGAATGAGCAGTTCTTC. Its protein product is CASSLDGTGGNEQFF.